This TCR beta chain was sequenced for a study of CD8 T cells in ankylosing spondylitis. This clonotype was detected a few times. Via MiXCR, TCRdb re-called the 5' RACE reads, giving one row per CDR3 protein. The sample holds roughly 64,000 distinct CDR3 sequences, roughly 6.2% seen once. Trimming took 5 bases from V and 5 from J; bases not matched to a gene: 12. The CDR3 runs to 16 residues. The receptor's source is a male donor with ankylosing spondylitis. Sample: synovial fluid, either unsorted or a sorted T cell fraction (not recorded which). The rearrangement joins TRBV12-3 or TRBV12-4 to TRBJ2-1; TRBD2 matches 7 bases. This CDR3 is CASSHRAGVGNNEQFF. CDR3 bases: TGTGCCAGCAGTCACCGGGCGGGAGTCGGCAACAATGAGCAGTTCTTC.